This is a list of T cell receptor beta chains from one sample in a study of cytomegalovirus exposure and HLA in healthy donors. The protocol was immunoSEQ multiplex PCR, while the TCRdb copy is restricted to in-frame clones and leaves out a portion. The sample includes under 150,000 clones, 78% seen only once; the top ten take 1.5%. The sequenced sample consisted of PBMCs. Receptors originate from a woman aged 18 to 35 in good health and CMV-seronegative. The CDR3 runs from the conserved cysteine through the conserved F or W. Each record gives: clone size, J gene, D gene, V gene, CDR3 protein, CDR3 DNA. D genes are given only for firm matches. The size of a clone is reported for some rows only, either as once, few or many, or as a class for expanded clones.

>.|TRBJ2-2|.|TRBV12-5
CASGRHDTGELFF
TGTGCTAGTGGCCGACACGACACCGGGGAGCTGTTTTTT
>.|TRBJ2-5|TRBD2|TRBV7-2
CASKLAGEETQYF
TGTGCCAGCAAGCTAGCGGGGGAAGAGACCCAGTACTTC
>.|TRBJ2-7|TRBD1|TRBV18
CASSPVDRGSSYEQYF
TGTGCCAGCTCACCGGTGGACAGGGGATCTTCCTACGAGCAGTACTTC
>.|TRBJ2-7|.|TRBV5-1
CASSPAGLTSLYEQYF
TGCGCCAGCAGCCCGGCTGGACTAACTTCTTTATACGAGCAGTACTTC
>once|TRBJ1-2|TRBD1|TRBV29-1
CSIGTGPNYGYTF
TGCAGCATCGGGACAGGGCCAAACTATGGCTACACCTTC
>.|TRBJ1-1|TRBD1|TRBV27
CASSHRGADAEAFF
TGTGCCAGCAGTCACAGGGGGGCGGACGCTGAAGCTTTCTTT
>once|TRBJ1-1|.|TRBV5-6
CASSFQGGSPPFF
TGTGCCAGCAGCTTCCAGGGAGGGAGTCCGCCTTTCTTT
>.|TRBJ1-2|.|TRBV21-1
CASSKKGRGSYGYTF
TGTGCCAGCAGCAAAAAGGGCAGGGGAAGCTATGGCTACACCTTC
>.|TRBJ1-3|.|TRBV30
CAWTGAGNTIYF
TGTGCCTGGACAGGGGCTGGAAACACCATATATTTT
>.|TRBJ1-2|.|TRBV5-1
CASSLAPGGGPGYTF
TGCGCCAGCAGCTTGGCCCCGGGCGGGGGGCCAGGCTACACCTTC
>.|TRBJ2-4|TRBD2|TRBV5-1
CASSPGLAARWDIQYF
TGCGCCAGCAGCCCGGGACTAGCGGCTAGGTGGGACATTCAGTACTTC
>.|TRBJ1-1|.|TRBV7-2
CASSPGTSNTEAFF
TGTGCCAGCAGCCCCGGGACATCGAACACTGAAGCTTTCTTT
>.|TRBJ2-1|TRBD2|TRBV4-1
CASSQDIGTSGRQFF
TGCGCCAGCAGCCAAGATATAGGGACTAGCGGGAGGCAGTTCTTC
>once|TRBJ2-7|TRBD2|TRBV15
CATSRDETSGPSSYEQYF
TGTGCCACCAGCAGAGATGAGACTAGCGGGCCGAGCTCCTACGAGCAGTACTTC
>few|TRBJ2-7|.|TRBV11-2
CASSPGRVEQYF
TGTGCCAGCAGCCCCGGGCGGGTCGAGCAGTACTTC
>.|TRBJ1-1|.|TRBV4-2
CASSQEEGIMNTEAFF
TGTGCCAGCAGCCAAGAGGAGGGGATCATGAACACTGAAGCTTTCTTT
>.|TRBJ1-3|.|TRBV5-5
CASSRDLAIYF
TGTGCCAGCAGCCGGGACTTAGCCATATATTTT
>.|TRBJ2-3|TRBD2|TRBV28
CATWTSGSFTDTQYF
TGTGCCACCTGGACTAGCGGGAGTTTTACAGATACGCAGTATTTT
>.|TRBJ1-1|.|TRBV7-2
CASSLSRAGYLTEAFF
TGTGCCAGCAGCTTATCGCGGGCAGGTTACTTAACTGAAGCTTTCTTT
>.|TRBJ2-7|TRBD1|TRBV14
CASSRRRDRGSYEQYF
TGTGCCAGCAGCCGCCGCCGGGACAGGGGATCCTACGAGCAGTACTTC
>.|TRBJ1-4|TRBD1|TRBV7-7
CAGGTAFSFGLFF
TGTGCCGGGGGGACAGCCTTCTCATTTGGACTGTTTTTT
>.|TRBJ2-2|TRBD2|TRBV13
CASASGGGRTGELFF
TGTGCCAGCGCGTCGGGGGGGGGACGGACCGGGGAGCTGTTTTTT
>few|TRBJ2-3|.|TRBV5-1
CASSYPSGGTSTDTQYF
TGCGCCAGCAGCTACCCCAGCGGCGGTACTAGCACAGATACGCAGTATTTT
>few|TRBJ1-2|TRBD1|TRBV2
CASGTRDSYGYTF
TGTGCCAGCGGGACCCGGGACAGTTATGGCTACACCTTC
>.|TRBJ2-1|.|TRBV4-1
CASSQGARKYNEQFF
TGCGCCAGCAGCCAGGGGGCACGGAAATACAATGAGCAGTTCTTC
>.|TRBJ2-1|TRBD2|TRBV5-4
CASSLGASGRLGEQFF
TGTGCCAGCAGCTTGGGGGCTAGCGGGAGGTTGGGTGAGCAGTTCTTC
>.|TRBJ2-5|.|TRBV12-5
CASGLMTSGWETQYF
TGTGCTAGTGGTCTCATGACCAGCGGTTGGGAGACCCAGTACTTC
>.|TRBJ1-1|.|TRBV5-1
CASRRTAGGTEAFF
TGCGCCAGCCGAAGGACAGCGGGGGGCACTGAAGCTTTCTTT
>.|TRBJ2-1|.|TRBV11-2
CASSRHYSTVDYNEQFF
TGTGCCAGCAGTCGCCACTACTCTACGGTGGATTACAATGAGCAGTTCTTC
>.|TRBJ2-1|.|TRBV14
CASSQAFPRAHEQFF
TGTGCCAGCAGCCAAGCGTTTCCCAGGGCCCATGAGCAGTTCTTC
>.|TRBJ2-5|TRBD1|TRBV4-1
CASSQGQGAQETQYF
TGCGCCAGCAGCCAAGGGCAGGGGGCACAAGAGACCCAGTACTTC
>.|TRBJ1-4|.|TRBV7-2
CASSLGQGREKLFF
TGTGCCAGCAGCTTAGGGCAGGGTCGGGAAAAACTGTTTTTT
>.|TRBJ2-1|TRBD2|TRBV6-5
CASSYSRAGGGNEQFF
TGTGCCAGCAGTTACTCGAGGGCGGGAGGGGGCAATGAGCAGTTCTTC
>.|TRBJ1-1|.|TRBV30
CAWSGGTSTEAFF
TGTGCCTGGAGCGGGGGTACTAGCACTGAAGCTTTCTTT
>.|TRBJ2-2|.|TRBV6-5
CASSWDGRDTGELFF
TGTGCCAGCAGTTGGGACGGGAGAGACACCGGGGAGCTGTTTTTT
>.|TRBJ1-2|.|TRBV5-4
CASSPRGEQSYTF
TGTGCCAGCAGCCCTCGGGGGGAGCAGAGCTACACCTTC
>.|TRBJ1-2|.|TRBV14
CASSQDVEAFIF
TGTGCCAGCAGCCAAGATGTGGAGGCATTCATCTTC
>few|TRBJ2-7|TRBD1|TRBV27
CASSSQTGGYEQYF
TGTGCCAGCAGTTCCCAGACAGGGGGCTACGAGCAGTACTTC
>.|TRBJ2-1|TRBD2|TRBV5-1
CASSLGGEGYNEQFF
TGCGCCAGCAGCTTGGGGGGGGAGGGGTACAATGAGCAGTTCTTC
>few|TRBJ1-1|TRBD1|TRBV5-1
CASSRTGNTEAFF
TGCGCCAGCAGCCGGACAGGGAACACTGAAGCTTTCTTT
>once|TRBJ2-1|.|TRBV10-3
CAISDGSTGNEQFF
TGTGCCATCAGTGACGGGAGTACGGGCAATGAGCAGTTCTTC